A selection of T cell receptor beta chains follows, all from one sample in a study of cytomegalovirus exposure and HLA in healthy donors. Generated by immunoSEQ multiplex PCR, the TCRdb table keeps only in-frame clones and is missing some. Altogether about 91,000 clones are present, 70% to 90% being singletons, with the ten largest covering about 2.5%. Material for sequencing was PBMCs. These TCRs come from a man aged 18 to 35 in good health and CMV-seronegative. The CDR3 runs from the conserved cysteine through the conserved F or W. D genes are given only for firm matches. Rows may omit the clone size; those that give it use once, few, many or a size class.

V,J,size,D,DNA,CDR3
TRBV9,TRBJ2-1,.,TRBD2,TGTGCCAGCAGCGGCGGACTAGCGGGAGGATTTGAGCAGTTCTTC,CASSGGLAGGFEQFF
TRBV28,TRBJ2-7,.,TRBD2,TGTGCCGGGGGGGTTAGCGGGACGGGTGAGCAGTACTTC,CAGGVSGTGEQYF
TRBV4-1,TRBJ2-5,.,TRBD2,TGCGCCAGCAGCCAAATGGGACTAGCGGGAGGGCTCGAGACCCAGTACTTC,CASSQMGLAGGLETQYF
TRBV27,TRBJ2-7,.,.,TGTGCCAGCAGGTCCATCCGCGGTGTAGGTGTCTACGAGCAGTACTTC,CASRSIRGVGVYEQYF
TRBV4-3,TRBJ2-1,once,TRBD2,TGCGCCAGCAGCCAAGAAGGGGAAGCGGGAGGGCCGTTCTATGAGCAGTTCTTC,CASSQEGEAGGPFYEQFF
TRBV28,TRBJ1-6,.,.,TGTGCCAGCAGTCGAGGGAGTCAGTATAATTCACCCCTCCACTTT,CASSRGSQYNSPLHF
TRBV5-1,TRBJ2-1,.,.,TGCGCCAGCAGCTTGGTGCTGGGGGGAGAGGAGCAGTTCTTC,CASSLVLGGEEQFF
TRBV11-2,TRBJ2-2,.,.,TGTGCCAGCAGTAACGGGGAGCTGTTTTTT,CASSNGELFF
TRBV7-3,TRBJ2-2,once,TRBD2,TGTGCCAGCAGCTTGATAGCGGGACTTAACACCGGGGAGCTGTTTTTT,CASSLIAGLNTGELFF
TRBV6-6,TRBJ2-1,.,TRBD1,TGTGCCAGCACCCACCGGGACAGGTTCCTTAACAATGAGCAGTTCTTC,CASTHRDRFLNNEQFF
TRBV19,TRBJ1-2,medium-sized,.,TGTGCCAGTAGTATCCAGGGATATGGCTACACCTTC,CASSIQGYGYTF
TRBV9,TRBJ2-7,.,.,TGTGCCAGCAGCGTCTCCGGGAGTCAGGGATACTACGAGCAGTACTTC,CASSVSGSQGYYEQYF
TRBV6-5,TRBJ2-2,.,.,TGTGCCAGCAGTTCCGGGTCCGAAGGAATCGGGGAGCTGTTTTTT,CASSSGSEGIGELFF
TRBV5-1,TRBJ2-7,.,TRBD1,TGCGCCAGCAGCCTCAGACAGGGAAGCCAGTACGAGCAGTACTTC,CASSLRQGSQYEQYF
TRBV30,TRBJ2-5,few,TRBD2,TGTGCCTGTATTCGGACTAGCGGGACGGTGACCCAGTACTTC,CACIRTSGTVTQYF
TRBV27,TRBJ1-5,.,.,TGTGCCAGCAGCTACAGGAGCTATAGCAATCAGCCCCAGCATTTT,CASSYRSYSNQPQHF
TRBV9,TRBJ2-3,.,TRBD2,TGTGCCAGCAGCGCCATGACTAGCGGGAGAACAGATACGCAGTATTTT,CASSAMTSGRTDTQYF
TRBV6-1,TRBJ2-5,.,.,TGTGCCAGCAGAAAAACCCGGGACTCCCAAGAGACCCAGTACTTC,CASRKTRDSQETQYF
TRBV23-1,TRBJ2-5,.,.,TGCGCCAGCAGTCAATCGAAACAACATACCCAAGAGACCCAGTACTTC,CASSQSKQHTQETQYF
TRBV2,TRBJ1-5,.,TRBD1,TGTGCCAGCAGTGATCGGGGACAGTCGACTAATCAGCCCCAGCATTTT,CASSDRGQSTNQPQHF
TRBV28,TRBJ1-1,.,.,TGTGCCAGCAACCCCCATGGCCGGGTCACTGAAGCTTTCTTT,CASNPHGRVTEAFF
TRBV7-6,TRBJ2-5,.,.,TGTGCCAGCAGCTCCCCCAACCGGGAGACCCAGTACTTC,CASSSPNRETQYF
TRBV7-2,TRBJ2-1,few,.,TGTGCCAGCAGCTTACGGCGACTAGTAATATACAATGAGCAGTTCTTC,CASSLRRLVIYNEQFF
TRBV14,TRBJ2-3,.,TRBD2,TGTGCCAGCAGCCAAGGGGGACTAGCGGGAGGTGTAGATACGCAGTATTTT,CASSQGGLAGGVDTQYF
TRBV28,TRBJ1-2,.,TRBD1,TGTGCCAGCAGTTTAAACCCAGGCGGACAGGGGACTGGCTACACCTTC,CASSLNPGGQGTGYTF
TRBV7-7,TRBJ2-5,.,.,TGTGCTAGCAGCATCCGACTGGTGGAGACCCAGTACTTC,CASSIRLVETQYF
TRBV11-1,TRBJ2-3,.,TRBD2,TGTGCCAGCAGCTTTAGCGGGCATAGCACAGATACGCAGTATTTT,CASSFSGHSTDTQYF
TRBV7-9,TRBJ2-7,.,.,TGTTCCAGCAGCTTCGGCGGAAGCTCCTACGAGCAGTACTTC,CSSSFGGSSYEQYF
TRBV5-1,TRBJ2-1,.,TRBD2,TGCGCCAGCAGCATCACTAGCGGGAGCTCCTACAATGAGCAGTTCTTC,CASSITSGSSYNEQFF
TRBV5-4,TRBJ2-3,.,.,TGTGCCAGCAGCTTTGGCGGATCGAGCACAGATACGCAGTATTTT,CASSFGGSSTDTQYF
TRBV9,TRBJ1-2,.,.,TGTGCCAGCAGAGATCCGGGACAAGAATCCTCTGGCTACACCTTC,CASRDPGQESSGYTF
TRBV2,TRBJ1-5,.,.,TGTGCCAGCAGCCAAAACAAAAATCAGCCCCAGCATTTT,CASSQNKNQPQHF
TRBV6-1,TRBJ1-6,.,.,TGTGCCAGCAGTGGGGGGAGGAATTCACCCCTCCACTTT,CASSGGRNSPLHF
TRBV21-1,TRBJ1-2,.,.,TGTGCCAGCAGTGCCTTCCCCCCGGGACAGATAAACTATGGCTACACCTTC,CASSAFPPGQINYGYTF
TRBV7-2,TRBJ2-3,.,.,TGTGCCAGCAGCCTACGACAGATCAACACAGATACGCAGTATTTT,CASSLRQINTDTQYF
TRBV7-2,TRBJ1-6,.,.,TGTGCCAGCAGCTTAGTTCATTCATTTGGGGCAGGAAATTCACCCCTCCACTTT,CASSLVHSFGAGNSPLHF
TRBV6-1,TRBJ2-3,.,.,TGTGCCAGCAGGAAGACTAGCACAGATACGCAGTATTTT,CASRKTSTDTQYF
TRBV5-1,TRBJ2-1,.,TRBD2,TGCGCCAGCAGCTTGGGACTAGCCCACAATGAGCAGTTCTTC,CASSLGLAHNEQFF
TRBV5-1,TRBJ1-6,.,TRBD1,TGCGCCAGCAACACAGGGACAGGCCCTTATAATTCACCCCTCCACTTT,CASNTGTGPYNSPLHF
TRBV4-3,TRBJ1-1,.,.,TGCGCCAGCAGCCAAGCCCCGCGGTCTGAAGCTTTCTTT,CASSQAPRSEAFF
TRBV4-3,TRBJ1-6,.,.,TGCGCCAGCAGCCAAATACAGGGAAATGGATATAATTCACCCCTCCACTTT,CASSQIQGNGYNSPLHF
TRBV27,TRBJ1-6,few,TRBD1,TGTGCCAGCAGTTCTAGATGGCAGGGGGGAATCAATTCACCCCTCCACTTT,CASSSRWQGGINSPLHF
TRBV18,TRBJ2-5,.,TRBD2,TGTGCCAGCTCACCACCGGGACTAGGTGGGAGAGAGACCCAGTACTTC,CASSPPGLGGRETQYF
TRBV28,TRBJ1-5,.,TRBD1,TGTGCCAGCAGCCCTGGACAGGGTGGAATCGAAAGACCCCAGCATTTT,CASSPGQGGIERPQHF
TRBV28,TRBJ2-1,.,.,TGTGCCAGCAGGAGCGGATCAACTCCCCACAATGAGCAGTTCTTC,CASRSGSTPHNEQFF
TRBV5-5,TRBJ1-5,.,.,TGTGCCAGCAGCCATGCATCCGGGGGGAGCAATCAGCCCCAGCATTTT,CASSHASGGSNQPQHF
TRBV29-1,TRBJ2-7,.,.,TGCAGCGTTACAGGGATTACTACCTACGAGCAGTACTTC,CSVTGITTYEQYF
TRBV7-8,TRBJ2-6,.,TRBD1,TGTGCCAGCAGCCCCCGGGACAGGGGGTTCTCTGGGGCCAACGTCCTGACTTTC,CASSPRDRGFSGANVLTF
TRBV28,TRBJ1-1,.,.,TGTGCCAGCAGTTCAAGCCCCAGGCCTGAAGCTTTCTTT,CASSSSPRPEAFF
TRBV28,TRBJ1-2,.,TRBD1,TGTGCCAGCAGTCGAACCAGGGGGGTCTATGGCTACACCTTC,CASSRTRGVYGYTF
TRBV7-2,TRBJ2-7,.,.,TGTGCCAGCAGCTTAGCACAGGGCCCCTACGAGCAGTACTTC,CASSLAQGPYEQYF
TRBV7-6,TRBJ2-1,.,.,TGTGCCAGCAGCGACACCGAGACCGCTCGGGGAAATGAGCAGTTCTTC,CASSDTETARGNEQFF
TRBV28,TRBJ2-1,.,TRBD2,TGTGCCAGCAGTTTCAATGTGAGGGGACTAGAGGACAATGAGCAGTTCTTC,CASSFNVRGLEDNEQFF
TRBV4-1,TRBJ2-7,.,.,TGCGCCAGCAGCCAACGTAGACTGACGACTCTCTACGAGCAGTACTTC,CASSQRRLTTLYEQYF
TRBV2,TRBJ1-2,.,.,TGTGCCAGCAGGGCAGGGCTTAACTATGGCTACACCTTC,CASRAGLNYGYTF
TRBV7-6,TRBJ1-1,few,.,TGTGCCAGCAGCTTGTCAGGGCGCACTGAAGCTTTCTTT,CASSLSGRTEAFF
TRBV6-4,TRBJ2-1,.,TRBD2,TGTGCCAGCAGGAAATCCCTGGCTAGCGGGGGGGCCCACAATGAGCAGTTCTTC,CASRKSLASGGAHNEQFF
TRBV10-1,TRBJ2-5,.,TRBD2,TGCGCCAGCAGTTGCGGGTTTGGGGCTAGCGGGAGCAGGGAGACCCAGTACTTC,CASSCGFGASGSRETQYF
TRBV5-1,TRBJ2-7,few,.,TGCGCCAGCAGCCCCGGTCCCGATCGCGAGCAGTACTTC,CASSPGPDREQYF
TRBV7-9,TRBJ2-7,.,.,TGTGCCAGCAGCTCGAGGGACTGGACAGGTACAGGCGTCGAGCAGTACTTC,CASSSRDWTGTGVEQYF